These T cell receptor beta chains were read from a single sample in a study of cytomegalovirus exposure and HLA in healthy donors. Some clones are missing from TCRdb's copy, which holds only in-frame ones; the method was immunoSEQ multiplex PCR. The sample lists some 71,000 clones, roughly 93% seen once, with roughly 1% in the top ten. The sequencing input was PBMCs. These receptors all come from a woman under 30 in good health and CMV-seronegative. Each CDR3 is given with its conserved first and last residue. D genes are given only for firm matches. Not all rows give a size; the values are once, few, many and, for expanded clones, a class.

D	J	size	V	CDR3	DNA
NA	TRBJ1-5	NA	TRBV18	CASSPKQGLGNQPQHF	TGTGCCAGCTCACCGAAACAGGGTTTGGGCAATCAGCCCCAGCATTTT
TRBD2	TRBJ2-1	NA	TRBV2	CASSQSPSGGANNEQFF	TGTGCCAGCAGCCAAAGCCCTAGCGGGGGGGCCAACAATGAGCAGTTCTTC
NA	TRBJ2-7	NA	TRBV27	CASSWERVPYEQYF	TGTGCCAGCAGTTGGGAGCGGGTCCCCTACGAGCAGTACTTC
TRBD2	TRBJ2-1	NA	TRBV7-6	CASSLGGGYNEQFF	TGTGCCAGCAGCTTAGGCGGGGGTTACAATGAGCAGTTCTTC
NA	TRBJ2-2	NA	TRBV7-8	CASSLGRWGETGELFF	TGTGCCAGCAGCTTAGGACGTTGGGGGGAAACCGGGGAGCTGTTTTTT
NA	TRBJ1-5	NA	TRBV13	CASSAGRGNQPQHF	TGTGCCAGCAGCGCCGGGAGGGGTAATCAGCCCCAGCATTTT
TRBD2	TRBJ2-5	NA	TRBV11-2	CASSFSGTSGIETQYF	TGTGCCAGCAGCTTCTCCGGGACTAGCGGGATAGAGACCCAGTACTTC
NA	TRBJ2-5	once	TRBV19	CASRGRGRGWETQYF	TGTGCCAGTAGGGGAAGGGGGAGGGGATGGGAGACCCAGTACTTC
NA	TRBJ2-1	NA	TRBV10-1	CASSEASADPNEQFF	TGCGCCAGCAGTGAGGCAAGCGCCGACCCGAATGAGCAGTTCTTC
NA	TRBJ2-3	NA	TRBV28	CASSLETRGDTQYF	TGTGCCAGCAGTTTAGAAACCAGAGGAGATACGCAGTATTTT
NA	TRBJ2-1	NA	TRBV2	CASSEYRRDEQFF	TGTGCCAGCAGTGAATATCGACGGGATGAGCAGTTCTTC
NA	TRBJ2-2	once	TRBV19	CASSIGGVGELFF	TGTGCCAGTAGTATCGGGGGAGTCGGGGAGCTGTTTTTT
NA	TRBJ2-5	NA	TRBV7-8	CASSLGEAQYF	TGTGCCAGCAGCTTAGGAGAGGCCCAGTACTTC
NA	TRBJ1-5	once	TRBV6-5	CASRYDRFGEPQHF	TGTGCCAGCAGATATGACAGGTTTGGGGAGCCCCAGCATTTT
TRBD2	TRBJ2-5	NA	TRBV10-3	CAIQERLAGGPGETQYF	TGTGCCATCCAAGAAAGACTAGCGGGGGGGCCTGGAGAGACCCAGTACTTC
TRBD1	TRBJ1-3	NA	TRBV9	CASSLRTGDSGNTIYF	TGTGCCAGCAGCTTGCGGACAGGCGACTCTGGAAACACCATATATTTT
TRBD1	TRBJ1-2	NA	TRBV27	CASSRFWDRMDGYTF	TGTGCCAGCAGTCGTTTTTGGGACAGGATGGATGGCTACACCTTC
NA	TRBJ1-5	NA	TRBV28	CASSEELSSNQPQHF	TGTGCCAGCAGTGAGGAACTATCGAGCAATCAGCCCCAGCATTTT
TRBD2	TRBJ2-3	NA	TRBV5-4	CASSHAQTSGGQYTQYF	TGTGCCAGCAGCCATGCTCAGACTAGCGGGGGGCAATATACGCAGTATTTT
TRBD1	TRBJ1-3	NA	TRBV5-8	CASSPGTGDWNTIYF	TGTGCCAGCAGCCCCGGGACAGGGGATTGGAACACCATATATTTT
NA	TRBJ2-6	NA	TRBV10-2	CASSEFGRGSSGANVLTF	TGCGCCAGCAGTGAATTTGGCAGGGGAAGCTCTGGGGCCAACGTCCTGACTTTC
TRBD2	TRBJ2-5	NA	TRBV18	CASSPREGREETQYF	TGTGCCAGCTCACCACGGGAGGGCAGGGAAGAGACCCAGTACTTC
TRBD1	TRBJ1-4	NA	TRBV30	CAWAGQGLEKLFF	TGTGCCTGGGCGGGACAGGGGCTGGAAAAACTGTTTTTT
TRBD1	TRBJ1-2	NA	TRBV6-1	CASSELRAGGQIF	TGTGCCAGCAGTGAATTACGAGCGGGGGGACAGATCTTC
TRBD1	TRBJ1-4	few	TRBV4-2	CASSQDRGTGNEKLFF	TGTGCCAGCAGCCAAGATCGGGGGACAGGTAATGAAAAACTGTTTTTT
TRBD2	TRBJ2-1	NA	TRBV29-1	CSASGGASGDEQFF	TGCAGCGCCTCCGGGGGGGCCTCGGGAGATGAGCAGTTCTTC